The clone carrying this T cell receptor beta chain was seen ten or more times. Its antigen is not known. TCRdb reanalysed the reads using MiXCR and keeps one entry per CDR3 protein. The table lists almost 90,000 distinct CDR3 sequences, approximately 30% of them singletons. The data stem from a study of T cell repertoires in cytomegalovirus infection. Trimming cost V 6 bases and J 1 base, with 9 bases left between them. This CDR3 has 13 amino acids. The chain joins TRBV12-3 or TRBV12-4 to TRBJ1-1, with D perhaps TRBD1 (6 bases). This TCR was recovered from a human donor in good health (CMV status not recorded). Some clones in this sample may be carry-over from other donors' samples. The specimen was CD8+ T cells from cultured PBMCs, collected from culture after CMV antigen stimulation. The chain's CDR3 is CASSPGQNTEAFF. CDR3 coding DNA: TGTGCCAGCAGCCCGGGACAGAACACTGAAGCTTTCTTT.